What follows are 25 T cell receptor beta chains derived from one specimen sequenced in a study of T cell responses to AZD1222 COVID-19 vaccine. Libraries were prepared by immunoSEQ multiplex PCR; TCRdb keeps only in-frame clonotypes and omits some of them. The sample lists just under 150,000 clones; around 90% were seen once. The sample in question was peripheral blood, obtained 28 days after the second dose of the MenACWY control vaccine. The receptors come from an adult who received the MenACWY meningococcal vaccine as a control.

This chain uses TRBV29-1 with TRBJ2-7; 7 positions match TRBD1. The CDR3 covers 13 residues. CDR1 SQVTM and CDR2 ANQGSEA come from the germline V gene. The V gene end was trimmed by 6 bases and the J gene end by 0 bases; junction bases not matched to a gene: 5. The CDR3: CSVHGTASYEQYF. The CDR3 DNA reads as TGCAGCGTCCACGGGACAGCCTCCTACGAGCAGTACTTC.

The CDR3 loop reads CASSVGRTDFYGYTF. In DNA form, the CDR3 reads TGTGCCAGCAGCGTAGGTAGGACAGATTTCTATGGCTACACCTTC. The chain is built from TRBV9 and TRBJ1-2; the D gene is possibly TRBD1 (6 bases). V lost 0 bases and J 4 bases, leaving 13 bases between the germline ends. In germline, CDR1 is SGDLS, CDR2 YYNGEE. There are 15 residues in the CDR3.

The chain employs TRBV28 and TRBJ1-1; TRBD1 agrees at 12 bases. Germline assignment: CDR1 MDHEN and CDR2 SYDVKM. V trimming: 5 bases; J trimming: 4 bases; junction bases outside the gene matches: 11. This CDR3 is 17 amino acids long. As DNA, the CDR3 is TGTGCCAGCAGTACCTCCGGGACAGGGGGCGGAGGCACTGAAGCTTTCTTT. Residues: CASSTSGTGGGGTEAFF.

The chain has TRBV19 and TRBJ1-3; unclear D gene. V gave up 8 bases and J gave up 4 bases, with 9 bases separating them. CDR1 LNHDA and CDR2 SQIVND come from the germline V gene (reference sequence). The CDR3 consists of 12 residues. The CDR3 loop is CASGREGNTIYF. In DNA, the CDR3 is TGTGCCAGTGGGCGGGAAGGAAACACCATATATTTT.

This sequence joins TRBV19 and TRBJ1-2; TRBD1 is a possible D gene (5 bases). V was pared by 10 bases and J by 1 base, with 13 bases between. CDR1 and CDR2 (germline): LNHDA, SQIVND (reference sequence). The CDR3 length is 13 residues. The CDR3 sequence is CAIRRDGNYGYTF. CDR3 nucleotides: TGTGCCATACGACGGGACGGTAACTATGGCTACACCTTC.

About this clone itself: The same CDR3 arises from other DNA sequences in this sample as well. The DNA for the CDR3 is TGCGCCAGCAGCTTGGAGGGATCGAACACTGAAGCTTTCTTT. Protein product: CASSLEGSNTEAFF. The chain carries TRBV5-1 and TRBJ1-1; the D is unclear. The CDR3 totals 14 residues. Germline V gene data show CDR1 as SGHRS and CDR2 as YFSETQ. Deletions cut 0 bases from V and 1 base from J, with 7 bases between.

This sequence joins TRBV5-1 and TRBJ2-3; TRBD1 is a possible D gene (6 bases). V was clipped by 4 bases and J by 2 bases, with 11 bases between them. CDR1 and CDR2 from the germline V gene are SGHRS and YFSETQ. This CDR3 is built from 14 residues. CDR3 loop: CASSPDSPTDTQYF. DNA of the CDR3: TGCGCCAGCAGCCCGGACAGTCCCACAGATACGCAGTATTTT.

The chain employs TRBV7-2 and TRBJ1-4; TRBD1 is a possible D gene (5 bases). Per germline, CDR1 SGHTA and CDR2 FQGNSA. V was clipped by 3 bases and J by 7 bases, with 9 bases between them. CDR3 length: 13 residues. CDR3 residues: CASSLSQGEKLFF. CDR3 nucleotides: TGTGCCAGCAGCTTGTCGCAGGGTGAAAAACTGTTTTTT. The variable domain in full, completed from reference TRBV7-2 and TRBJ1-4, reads GAGVSQSPSNKVTEKGKDVELRCDPISGHTALYWYRQSLGQGLEFLIYFQGNSAPDKSGLPSDRFSAERTGGSVSTLTIQRTQQEDSAVYLCASSLSQGEKLFFGSGTQLSVL.

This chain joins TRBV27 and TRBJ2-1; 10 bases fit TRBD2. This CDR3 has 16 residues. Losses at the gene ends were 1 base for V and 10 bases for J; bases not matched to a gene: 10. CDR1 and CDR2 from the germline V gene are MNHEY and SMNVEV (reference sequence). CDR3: CASSLYEREGHGEQFF. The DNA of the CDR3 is TGTGCCAGCAGTTTATACGAGCGGGAGGGCCATGGGGAGCAGTTCTTC.

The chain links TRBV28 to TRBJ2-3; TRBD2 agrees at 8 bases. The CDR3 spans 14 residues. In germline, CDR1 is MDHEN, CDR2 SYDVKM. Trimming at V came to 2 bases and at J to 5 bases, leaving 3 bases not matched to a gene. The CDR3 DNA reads TGTGCCAGCAGTTTAGCGGGAGGTAAAGATACGCAGTATTTT. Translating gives CASSLAGGKDTQYF.

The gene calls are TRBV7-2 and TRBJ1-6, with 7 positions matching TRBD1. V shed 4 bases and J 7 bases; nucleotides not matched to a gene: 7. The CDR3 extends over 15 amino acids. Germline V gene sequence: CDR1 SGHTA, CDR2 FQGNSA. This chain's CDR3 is CASSWKTGLNSPLHF. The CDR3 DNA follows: TGTGCCAGCAGCTGGAAGACAGGGCTAAATTCACCCCTCCACTTT.

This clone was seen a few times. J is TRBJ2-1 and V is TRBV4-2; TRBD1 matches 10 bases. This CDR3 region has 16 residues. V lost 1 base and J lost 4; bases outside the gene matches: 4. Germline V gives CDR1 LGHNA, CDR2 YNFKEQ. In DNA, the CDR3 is TGTGCCAGCAGCCAAGTCCGGGACAGGGGATACAATGAGCAGTTCTTC. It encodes CASSQVRDRGYNEQFF.

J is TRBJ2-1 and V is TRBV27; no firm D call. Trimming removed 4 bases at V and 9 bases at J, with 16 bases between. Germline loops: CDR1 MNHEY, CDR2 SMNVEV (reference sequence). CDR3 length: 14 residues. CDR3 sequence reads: CASSSRKVGIEQFF. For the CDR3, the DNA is TGTGCCAGCAGTTCCCGAAAAGTGGGGATTGAGCAGTTCTTC.

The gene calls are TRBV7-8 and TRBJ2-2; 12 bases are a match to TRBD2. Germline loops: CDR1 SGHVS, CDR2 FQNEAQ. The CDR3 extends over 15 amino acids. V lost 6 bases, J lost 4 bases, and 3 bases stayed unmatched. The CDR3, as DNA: TGTGCCAGCAGTCTAGCGGGAGGGCGCACCGGGGAGCTGTTTTTT. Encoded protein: CASSLAGGRTGELFF.

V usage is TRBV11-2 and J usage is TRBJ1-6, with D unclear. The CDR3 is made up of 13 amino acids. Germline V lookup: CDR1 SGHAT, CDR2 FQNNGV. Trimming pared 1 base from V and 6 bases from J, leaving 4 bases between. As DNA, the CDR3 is TGTGCCAGCAGCTTAGTCGGTAATTCACCCCTCCACTTT. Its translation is CASSLVGNSPLHF.

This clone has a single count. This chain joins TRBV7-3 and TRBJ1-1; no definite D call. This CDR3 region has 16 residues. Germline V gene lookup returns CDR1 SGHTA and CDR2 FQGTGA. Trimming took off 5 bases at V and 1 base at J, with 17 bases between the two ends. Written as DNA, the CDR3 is TGTGCCAGCAGCCCCGGACGGTTGCCTCCGAACACTGAAGCTTTCTTT. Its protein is CASSPGRLPPNTEAFF.

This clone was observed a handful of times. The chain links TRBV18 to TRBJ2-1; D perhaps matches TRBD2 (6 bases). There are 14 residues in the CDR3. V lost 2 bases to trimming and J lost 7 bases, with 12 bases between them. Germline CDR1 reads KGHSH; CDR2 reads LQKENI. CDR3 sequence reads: CASSPVDGGNEQFF. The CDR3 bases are TGTGCCAGCTCACCAGTGGACGGAGGGAATGAGCAGTTCTTC.

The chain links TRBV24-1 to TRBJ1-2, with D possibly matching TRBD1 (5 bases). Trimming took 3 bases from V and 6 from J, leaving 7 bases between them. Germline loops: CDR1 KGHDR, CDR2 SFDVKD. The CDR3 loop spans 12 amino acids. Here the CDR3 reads CATSDQGDGYTF. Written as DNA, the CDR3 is TGTGCCACCAGTGATCAGGGTGATGGCTACACCTTC.

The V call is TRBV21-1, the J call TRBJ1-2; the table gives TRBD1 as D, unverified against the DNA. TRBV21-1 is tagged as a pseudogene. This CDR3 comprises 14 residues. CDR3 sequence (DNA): TGTGCCAGCAGCCTCCCCCCAGGGGGCAATGGCTACACCTTC. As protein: CASSLPPGGNGYTF.

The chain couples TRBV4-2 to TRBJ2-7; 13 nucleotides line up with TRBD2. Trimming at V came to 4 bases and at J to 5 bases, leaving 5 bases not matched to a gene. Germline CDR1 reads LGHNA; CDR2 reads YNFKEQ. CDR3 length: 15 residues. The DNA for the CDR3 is TGTGCCAGCAGCCGGACTAGCGGGAGTGAGCACGAGCAGTACTTC. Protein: CASSRTSGSEHEQYF.

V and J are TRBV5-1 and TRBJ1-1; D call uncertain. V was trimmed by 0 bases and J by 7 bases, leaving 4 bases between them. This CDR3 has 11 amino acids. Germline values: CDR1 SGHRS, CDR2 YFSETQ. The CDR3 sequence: CASSLEDEAFF. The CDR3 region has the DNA TGCGCCAGCAGCTTGGAGGATGAAGCTTTCTTT.

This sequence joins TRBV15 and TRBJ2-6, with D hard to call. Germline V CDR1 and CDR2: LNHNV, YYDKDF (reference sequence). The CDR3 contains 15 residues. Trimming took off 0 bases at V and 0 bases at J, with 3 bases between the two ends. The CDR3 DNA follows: TGTGCCACCAGCAGAGAAGACTCTGGGGCCAACGTCCTGACTTTC. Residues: CATSREDSGANVLTF.

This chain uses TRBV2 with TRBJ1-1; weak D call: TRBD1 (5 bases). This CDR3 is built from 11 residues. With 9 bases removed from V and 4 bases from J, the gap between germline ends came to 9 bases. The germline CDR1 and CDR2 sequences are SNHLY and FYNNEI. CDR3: CARGGATEAFF. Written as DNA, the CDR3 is TGTGCCAGGGGTGGGGCCACTGAAGCTTTCTTT.

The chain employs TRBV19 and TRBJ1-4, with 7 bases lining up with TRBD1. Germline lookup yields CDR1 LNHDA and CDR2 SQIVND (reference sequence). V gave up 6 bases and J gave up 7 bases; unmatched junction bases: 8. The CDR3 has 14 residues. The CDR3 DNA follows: TGTGCCAGTAGAGGGGGCTGGATCAGTGAAAAACTGTTTTTT. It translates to CASRGGWISEKLFF.

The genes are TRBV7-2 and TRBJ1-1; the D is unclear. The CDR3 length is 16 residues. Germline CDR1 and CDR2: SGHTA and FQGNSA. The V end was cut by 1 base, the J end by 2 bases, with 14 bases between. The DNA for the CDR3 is TGTGCCAGCAGCTTAGTTCCGGTCCGGTTAAACACTGAAGCTTTCTTT. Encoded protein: CASSLVPVRLNTEAFF.